These T cell receptor beta chains were read from a single sample in a study of CD8 T cell repertoires and HIV-1 epitope variants. These receptors lack a known antigen. Some clones are missing from TCRdb's copy, which holds only in-frame ones; the method was immunoSEQ multiplex PCR. The sample has around 5,100 clones, less than 75% seen once. Sequenced: cultured CD8+ T cells derived from PBMCs. Receptors were obtained from a male donor with HIV. Both conserved end residues are part of each CDR3. Fields, in order: V gene, clone size, J gene, CDR3 protein. Some rows mark clone size as missing; the rest say once, few, many or name a class of expanded clone.

TRBV6-5	few	TRBJ2-7	CASSYSRQVEQYF
TRBV6-5	.	TRBJ2-7	CASSTFSYEQYF
TRBV7-9	once	TRBJ1-2	CASSSLGHDLTNYGYTF
TRBV4-2	.	TRBJ1-1	CASSQDFANTEAFF
TRBV6-5	once	TRBJ2-2	CASSPPGSNTGELFF
TRBV6-5	.	TRBJ2-3	CASSPGRGEQYF
TRBV23-1	.	TRBJ2-1	CASSQSPETNLINNEQFF
TRBV6-1	.	TRBJ2-1	CASKGDSYNEQFF
TRBV5-6	.	TRBJ2-7	CASSPPDTNYEQYF
TRBV28	.	TRBJ1-1	CASSYSGNTEAFF
TRBV5-1	.	TRBJ1-1	CASSLDLVGEPNTEAFF
TRBV25-1	.	TRBJ2-5	CASSERGRPGDKETQYF
TRBV5-6	once	TRBJ2-4	CASNPKNRARGDIQYF
TRBV7-9	.	TRBJ2-7	CASSPGLASAYEQYF
TRBV29-1	.	TRBJ2-7	CSVPISGTGGYEQYF
TRBV2	few	TRBJ2-2	CASSVAVGGTNTGELFF
TRBV7-3	medium-sized	TRBJ1-5	CASSLNGGLRNQPQHF
TRBV9	medium-sized	TRBJ1-6	CASSVGEAGYNSPLHF
TRBV11-3	few	TRBJ2-7	CASSLERRGEQYF
TRBV19	.	TRBJ2-1	CASSIRWSGRAVSDEQFF
TRBV7-9	.	TRBJ2-1	CASSSERGAGNEQFF
TRBV4-2	few	TRBJ2-7	CASSQDRTAYEQYF
TRBV27	.	TRBJ1-3	CASRGKSKSIYF
TRBV14	.	TRBJ2-7	CASSQGPLDSYEQYF
TRBV25-1	.	TRBJ1-1	CASTRALHTEAFF
TRBV7-9	.	TRBJ2-3	CASSLDTAGPSTDTQYF
TRBV5-1	.	TRBJ2-7	CASSFLADSYEQYF
TRBV19	few	TRBJ1-2	CASQAAHGNYGYTF
TRBV6-4	.	TRBJ2-3	CASSDATSGGSDTQYF
TRBV28	few	TRBJ2-5	CASTPLGETQETQYF
TRBV29-1	.	TRBJ2-1	CSGQGFLGLAGSYNEQFF
TRBV11-2	.	TRBJ1-2	CASSQGEDGGYTF
TRBV7-2	.	TRBJ2-3	CASSSTGAVLDTQYF
TRBV5-4	few	TRBJ1-2	CASSFRGDYGYTF
TRBV2	.	TRBJ2-6	CASSVAGALSGANVLTF
TRBV11-2	.	TRBJ2-7	CASSFGGSPSYEQYF
TRBV27	.	TRBJ2-1	CASSLGNEQFF